This T cell receptor beta chain came from a study of OX40 agonist ivuxolimab in advanced cancers. Study background: Previous treatment with anti-PD-1, anti-PD-L1 or anti-CTLA-4 therapy was allowed; 40% had received some.

The V end was cut by 3 bases, the J end by 1 base, with 12 bases between. Germline loops: CDR1 SGHAT, CDR2 FQNNGV. This CDR3 comprises 16 residues. Autoimmune disease history or systemic immunosuppression barred patients. The table came from immunoSEQ multiplex PCR; TCRdb's copy has only in-frame clones and leaves some out. The repertoire has over 50,000 clones, over 75% of them found once; the top ten carry around 5%. The gene calls are TRBV11-2 and TRBJ2-2; D perhaps matches TRBD2 (5 bases). The sequenced sample was CD4+ or CD8+ T cells sorted from blood, obtained in a trial of the OX40 agonist ivuxolimab. This sequence originates from an adult with an advanced solid tumor such as melanoma, head and neck, liver or kidney cancer. CDR3 region: CASSFTISGNTGELFF. The CDR3 region has the DNA TGTGCCAGCAGCTTCACCATAAGCGGGAACACCGGGGAGCTGTTTTTT.